This TCR beta chain was captured in a study of CD8 T cells in ankylosing spondylitis. V lost 0 bases, J lost 5 bases, and 13 bases lay in between. Germline loops: CDR1 DFQATT, CDR2 SNEGSKA (reference sequence). The CDR3 is 15 amino acids. Study results and limitations: Prior literature has documented some motif variants in synovial fluid and blood from reactive arthritis. Within ankylosing spondylitis blood, a TCR beta motif made up of fewer than ten highly homologous variants appeared to be characteristic. Matched ankylosing spondylitis synovial fluid reportedly showed significant enrichment of disease-linked clones.

This clonotype has just a few counts. The antigen remains undetermined. Researchers built TCR beta libraries using quantitative 5'-RACE with molecular barcodes. TCRdb reprocessed the 5' RACE reads via MiXCR and lists one record per CDR3 protein. The table records more than 650,000 distinct CDR3 sequences, about an eighth of them present only once. This receptor was identified in a male donor with ankylosing spondylitis. Sequencing was performed on blood, either unsorted or a sorted T cell fraction (not recorded which). The rearrangement uses TRBV20-1 and TRBJ1-4; D may be TRBD1 (5 bases). Here the CDR3 DNA reads TGCAGTGCTAGAGATCAGTACAGGCTGAATGAAAAACTGTTTTTT. This sequence encodes CSARDQYRLNEKLFF.